The T cell receptor (beta chain) under discussion was sequenced for a study of blood T cell repertoires in COVID-19. At the level of the study: The origin of the acute and convalescent COVID-19 samples was the United States, Italy and Spain. Sources were T cells, B-cell-depleted T cells, or PBMCs; the material itself was cDNA or gDNA.

The germline CDR1 and CDR2 sequences are MDHEN and SYDVKM. This CDR3 region has 16 residues. The germline V and J ends were trimmed by 2 bases and 2 bases, with 13 bases remaining between them. Authors' processing steps: Amplification from reference gene primers served as the basis for estimated nucleated cell counts. The assay was immunoSEQ multiplex PCR, and TCRdb's table has in-frame clones only and misses some. For V, J and clone size, that table is used; D and trimming come from the DNA. The table has 200,000 to 250,000 clones, around three quarters seen once. The sequence was collected from a woman between 70 and 85 years old with acute or convalescent COVID-19. The specimen sequenced was peripheral blood. This chain uses TRBV28 with TRBJ1-5; no reliable D call. The CDR3 DNA follows: TGTGCCAGCAGTTTAAAGGCACCCGGGGGCAATCAGCCCCAGCATTTT. It specifies CASSLKAPGGNQPQHF. The entire variable domain, with the rest obtained from reference TRBV28 and TRBJ1-5, is as follows: DVKVTQSSRYLVKRTGEKVFLECVQDMDHENMFWYRQDPGLGLRLIYFSYDVKMKEKGDIPEGYSVSREKKERFSLILESASTNQTSMYLCASSLKAPGGNQPQHFGDGTRLSIL.